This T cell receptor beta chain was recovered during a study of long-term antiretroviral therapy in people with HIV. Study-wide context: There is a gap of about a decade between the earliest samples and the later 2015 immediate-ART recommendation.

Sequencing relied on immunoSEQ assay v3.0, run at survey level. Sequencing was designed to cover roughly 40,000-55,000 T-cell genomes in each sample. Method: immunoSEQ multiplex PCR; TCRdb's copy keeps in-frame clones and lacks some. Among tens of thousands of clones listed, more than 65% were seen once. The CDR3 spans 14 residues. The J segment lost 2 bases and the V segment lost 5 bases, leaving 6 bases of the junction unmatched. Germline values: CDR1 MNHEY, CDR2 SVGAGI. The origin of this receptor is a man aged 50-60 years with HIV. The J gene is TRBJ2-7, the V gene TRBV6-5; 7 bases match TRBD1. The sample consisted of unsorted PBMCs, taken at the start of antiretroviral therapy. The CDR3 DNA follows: TGTGCCAGCAGTACAGGGGTGAAGCCCTACGAGCAGTACTTC. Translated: CASSTGVKPYEQYF.